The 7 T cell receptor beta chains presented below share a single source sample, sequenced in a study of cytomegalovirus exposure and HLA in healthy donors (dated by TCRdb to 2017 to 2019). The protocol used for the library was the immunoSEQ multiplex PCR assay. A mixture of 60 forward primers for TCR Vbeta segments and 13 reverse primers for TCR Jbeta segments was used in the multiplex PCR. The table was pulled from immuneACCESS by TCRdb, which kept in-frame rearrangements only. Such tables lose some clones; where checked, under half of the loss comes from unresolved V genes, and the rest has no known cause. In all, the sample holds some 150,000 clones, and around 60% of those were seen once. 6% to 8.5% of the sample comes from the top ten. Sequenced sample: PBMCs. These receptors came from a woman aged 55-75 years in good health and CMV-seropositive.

The CDR3 DNA reads as TGTGCCAGCAGTTACCATTCAGAGGGGGAGAACACTGAAGCTTTCTTT. It encodes CASSYHSEGENTEAFF. This chain joins TRBV6-5 and TRBJ1-1, with TRBD1 as a possible D gene (6 bases). This CDR3 region has 16 residues. The germline V gene has CDR1 MNHEY and CDR2 SVGAGI. V was shortened by 2 bases and J by 1 base, with 14 bases between the two germline ends.

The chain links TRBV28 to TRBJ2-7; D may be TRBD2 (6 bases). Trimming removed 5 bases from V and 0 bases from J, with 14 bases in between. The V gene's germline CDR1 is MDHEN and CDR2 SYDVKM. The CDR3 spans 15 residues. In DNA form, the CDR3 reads TGTGCCAGCAGTCCGACCACGACTAGCTCCTACGAGCAGTACTTC. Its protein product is CASSPTTTSSYEQYF.

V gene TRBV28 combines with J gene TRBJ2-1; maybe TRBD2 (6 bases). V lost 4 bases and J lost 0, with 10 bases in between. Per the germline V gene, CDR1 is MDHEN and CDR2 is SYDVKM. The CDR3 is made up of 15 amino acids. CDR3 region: CASSSPGDSYNEQFF. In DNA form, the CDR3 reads TGTGCCAGCAGTTCTCCGGGAGACTCCTACAATGAGCAGTTCTTC.

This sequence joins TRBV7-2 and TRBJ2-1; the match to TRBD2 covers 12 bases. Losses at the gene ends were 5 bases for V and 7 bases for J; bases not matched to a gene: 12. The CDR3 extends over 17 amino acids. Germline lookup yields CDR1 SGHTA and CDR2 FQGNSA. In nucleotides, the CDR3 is TGTGCCAGCAGCCTAGGGCCCCTAGCGGGAGGGCAGAATGAGCAGTTCTTC. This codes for CASSLGPLAGGQNEQFF.

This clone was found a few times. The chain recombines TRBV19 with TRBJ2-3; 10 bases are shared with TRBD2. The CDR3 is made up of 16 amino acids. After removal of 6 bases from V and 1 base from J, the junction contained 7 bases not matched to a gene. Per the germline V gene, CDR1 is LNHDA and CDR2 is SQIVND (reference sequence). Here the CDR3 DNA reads TGTGCCAGTAGGGCAGGACTAGCGGCGGGCACAGATACGCAGTATTTT. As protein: CASRAGLAAGTDTQYF.

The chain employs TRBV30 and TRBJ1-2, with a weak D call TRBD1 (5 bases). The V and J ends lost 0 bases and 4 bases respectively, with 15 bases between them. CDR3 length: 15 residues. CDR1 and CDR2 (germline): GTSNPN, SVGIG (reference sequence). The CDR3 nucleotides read TGTGCCTGGAGTGTAGGGGCAGCAGCCTTCTATGGCTACACCTTC. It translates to CAWSVGAAAFYGYTF.

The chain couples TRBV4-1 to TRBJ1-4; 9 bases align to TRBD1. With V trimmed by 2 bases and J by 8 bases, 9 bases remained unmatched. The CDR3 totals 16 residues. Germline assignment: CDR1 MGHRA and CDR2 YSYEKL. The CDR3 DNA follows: TGCGCCAGCAGCCAAAAACCGGGACAGGGTGGGGAAAAACTGTTTTTT. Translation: CASSQKPGQGGEKLFF.